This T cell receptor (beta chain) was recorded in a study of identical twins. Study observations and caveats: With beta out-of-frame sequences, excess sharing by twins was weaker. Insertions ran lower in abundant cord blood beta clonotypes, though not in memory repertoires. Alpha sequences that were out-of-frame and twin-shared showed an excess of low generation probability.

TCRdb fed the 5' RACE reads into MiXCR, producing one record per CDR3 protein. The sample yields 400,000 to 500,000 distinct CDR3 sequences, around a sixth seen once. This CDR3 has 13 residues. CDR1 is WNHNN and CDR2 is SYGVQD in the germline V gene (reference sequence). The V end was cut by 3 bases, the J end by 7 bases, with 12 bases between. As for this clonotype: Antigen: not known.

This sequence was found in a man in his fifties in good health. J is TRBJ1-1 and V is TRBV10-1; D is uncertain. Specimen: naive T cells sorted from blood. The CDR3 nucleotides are TGCGCCAGCAGTGACTCTTACGGGGTTGAAGCTTTCTTT. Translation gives CASSDSYGVEAFF.